The 4 T cell receptor beta chains presented below share a single source sample, sequenced in a study of metastatic and nonmetastatic thyroid tumors. Using MiXCR, TCRdb re-called clones from the PCR reads. This table holds tens of thousands of clones, roughly 24% found once. All patients were treatment-naive before thyroid surgery. Sequencing used blood. These receptors all come from a male donor with papillary thyroid cancer or a benign thyroid nodule (not recorded which). Some clones in this sample may be carry-over from other donors' samples.

This clone was counted ten times or more. The chain couples TRBV5-4 to TRBJ1-1, with D unclear. The V gene lost 0 bases and the J gene lost 6 bases, with 18 bases spanning the gap. Germline lookup yields CDR1 SGHNT and CDR2 YYREEE (reference sequence). This CDR3 has 16 residues. The CDR3 DNA is TGTGCCAGCAGCTTGGCGATGGCGGCGGGCGAGGCTGAAGCTTTCTTT. The encoded protein is CASSLAMAAGEAEAFF.

This clone was detected only a few times. The chain couples TRBV20-1 to TRBJ2-4; 9 nucleotides line up with TRBD2. Germline lookup yields CDR1 DFQATT and CDR2 SNEGSKA (reference sequence). After removal of 0 bases from V and 7 bases from J, the junction contained 7 bases not matched to a gene. The CDR3 is 15 amino acids. The CDR3 region has the DNA TGCAGTGCTAGAGACGGGACTAGCTTCACTAACATTCAGTACTTC. It codes for CSARDGTSFTNIQYF.

In regard to this clone: One end of the junction fails to match germline, which may point to a read error. Other DNA sequences within the sample encode an identical CDR3. The J gene is TRBJ2-7, the V gene TRBV4-3; tentative D call: TRBD2 (5 bases). CDR1 LGHNA and CDR2 YSLEER come from the germline V gene. This CDR3 spans 15 amino acids. The CDR3 DNA reads as TGCGCTAGCAGCCAAGAACTAGTCACATCCTACGAGCAGTACTTC. This translates into CASSQELVTSYEQYF.

Ten or more counts support this clone. The V call is TRBV12-3 or TRBV12-4, the J call TRBJ2-4; D remains ambiguous. There are 15 residues in the CDR3. The V gene lost 6 bases and the J gene lost 3 bases, with 15 bases spanning the gap. CDR3 amino acids: CASRNSAVGKNIQYF. The CDR3 coding sequence is TGTGCCAGCAGGAACTCGGCGGTTGGCAAAAACATTCAGTACTTC.